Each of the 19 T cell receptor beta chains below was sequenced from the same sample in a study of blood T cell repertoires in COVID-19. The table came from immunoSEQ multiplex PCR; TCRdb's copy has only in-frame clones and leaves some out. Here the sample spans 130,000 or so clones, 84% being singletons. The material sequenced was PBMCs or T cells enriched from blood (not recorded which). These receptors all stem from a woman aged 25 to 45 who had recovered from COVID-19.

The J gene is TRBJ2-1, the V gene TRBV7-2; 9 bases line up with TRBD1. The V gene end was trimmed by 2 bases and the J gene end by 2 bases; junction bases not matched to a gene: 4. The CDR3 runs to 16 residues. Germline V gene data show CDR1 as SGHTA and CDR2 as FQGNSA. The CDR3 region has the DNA TGTGCCAGCAGCTTAAGGTGGACAGGGGCCTACAATGAGCAGTTCTTC. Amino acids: CASSLRWTGAYNEQFF. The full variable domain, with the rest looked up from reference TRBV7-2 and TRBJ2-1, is GAGVSQSPSNKVTEKGKDVELRCDPISGHTALYWYRQSLGQGLEFLIYFQGNSAPDKSGLPSDRFSAERTGGSVSTLTIQRTQQEDSAVYLCASSLRWTGAYNEQFFGPGTRLTVL.

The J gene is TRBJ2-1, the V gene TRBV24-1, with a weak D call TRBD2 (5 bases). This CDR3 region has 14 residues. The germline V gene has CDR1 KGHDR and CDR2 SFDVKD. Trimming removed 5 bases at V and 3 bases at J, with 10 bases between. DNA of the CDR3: TGTGCCACCAGTGGGGTCGGACTCTACAATGAGCAGTTCTTC. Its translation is CATSGVGLYNEQFF.

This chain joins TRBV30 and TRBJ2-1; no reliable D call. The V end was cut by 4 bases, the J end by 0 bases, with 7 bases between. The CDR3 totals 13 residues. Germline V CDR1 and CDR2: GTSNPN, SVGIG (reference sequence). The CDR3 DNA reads TGTGCCTGGACATCGAGCTCCTACAATGAGCAGTTCTTC. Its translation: CAWTSSSYNEQFF.

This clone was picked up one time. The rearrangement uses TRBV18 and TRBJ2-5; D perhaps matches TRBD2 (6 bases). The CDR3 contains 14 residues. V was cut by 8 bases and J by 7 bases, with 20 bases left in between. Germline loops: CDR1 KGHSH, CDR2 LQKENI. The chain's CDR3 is CASLPTSFRGTQYF. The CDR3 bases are TGTGCCAGCCTCCCCACTAGCTTTCGGGGGACCCAGTACTTC.

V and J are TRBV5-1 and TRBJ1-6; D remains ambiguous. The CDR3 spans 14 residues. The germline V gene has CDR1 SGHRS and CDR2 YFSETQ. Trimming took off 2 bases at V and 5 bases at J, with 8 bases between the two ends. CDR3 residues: CASSFEGNNSPLHF. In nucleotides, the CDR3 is TGCGCCAGCAGCTTCGAGGGAAATAATTCACCCCTCCACTTT.

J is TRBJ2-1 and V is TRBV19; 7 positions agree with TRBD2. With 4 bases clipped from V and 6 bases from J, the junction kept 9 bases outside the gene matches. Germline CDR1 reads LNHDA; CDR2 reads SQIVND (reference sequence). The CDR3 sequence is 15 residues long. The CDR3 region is CASSTQRSGGNEQFF. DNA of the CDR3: TGTGCCAGTAGTACCCAACGATCGGGAGGCAATGAGCAGTTCTTC.

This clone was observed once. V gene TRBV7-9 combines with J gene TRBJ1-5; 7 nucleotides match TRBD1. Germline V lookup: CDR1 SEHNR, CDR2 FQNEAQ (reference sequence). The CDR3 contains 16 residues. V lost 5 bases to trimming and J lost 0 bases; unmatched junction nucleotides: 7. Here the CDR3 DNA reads TGTGCCAGCAGCCGGGACAGCACCTTTAGCAATCAGCCCCAGCATTTT. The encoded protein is CASSRDSTFSNQPQHF. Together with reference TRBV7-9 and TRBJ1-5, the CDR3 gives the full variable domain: DTGVSQNPRHKITKRGQNVTFRCDPISEHNRLYWYRQTLGQGPEFLTYFQNEAQLEKSRLLSDRFSAERPKGSFSTLEIQRTEQGDSAMYLCASSRDSTFSNQPQHFGDGTRLSIL.

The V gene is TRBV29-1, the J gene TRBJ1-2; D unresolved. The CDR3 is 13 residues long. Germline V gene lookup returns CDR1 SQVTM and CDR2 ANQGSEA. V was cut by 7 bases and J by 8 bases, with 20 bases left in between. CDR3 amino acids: CSAASVSRGGYTF. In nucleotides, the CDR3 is TGCAGCGCTGCTTCAGTTAGCCGAGGGGGCTACACCTTC.

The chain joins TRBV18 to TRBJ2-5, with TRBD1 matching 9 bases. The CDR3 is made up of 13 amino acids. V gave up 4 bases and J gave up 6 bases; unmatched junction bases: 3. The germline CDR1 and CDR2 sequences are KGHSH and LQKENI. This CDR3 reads CASSLGQGKTQYF. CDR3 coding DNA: TGTGCCAGCTCACTCGGACAGGGGAAGACCCAGTACTTC.

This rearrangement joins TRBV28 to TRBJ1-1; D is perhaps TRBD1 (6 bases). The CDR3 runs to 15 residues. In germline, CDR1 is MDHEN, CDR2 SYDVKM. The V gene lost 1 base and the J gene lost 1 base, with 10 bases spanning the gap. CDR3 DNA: TGTGCCAGCAGTTTATCTGCAGGGGCGAACACTGAAGCTTTCTTT. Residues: CASSLSAGANTEAFF.

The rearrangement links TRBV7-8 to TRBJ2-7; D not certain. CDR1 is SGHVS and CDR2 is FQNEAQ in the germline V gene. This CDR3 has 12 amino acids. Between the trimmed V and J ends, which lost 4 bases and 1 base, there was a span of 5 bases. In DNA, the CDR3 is TGTGCCAGCAGCTCGACTTCCTACGAGCAGTACTTC. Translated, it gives CASSSTSYEQYF.

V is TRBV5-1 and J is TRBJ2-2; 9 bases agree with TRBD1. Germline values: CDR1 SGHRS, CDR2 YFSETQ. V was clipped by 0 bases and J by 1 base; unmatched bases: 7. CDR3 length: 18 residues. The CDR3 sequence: CASSLGIGQGRNTGELFF. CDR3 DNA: TGCGCCAGCAGCTTGGGGATAGGACAGGGGAGGAACACCGGGGAGCTGTTTTTT.

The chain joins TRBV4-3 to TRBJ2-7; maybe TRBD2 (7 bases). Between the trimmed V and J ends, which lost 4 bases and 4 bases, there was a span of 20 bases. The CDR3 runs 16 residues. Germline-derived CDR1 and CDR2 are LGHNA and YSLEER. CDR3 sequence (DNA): TGCGCCAGCAGCCCCGCCGCGGGGGCAATTAGTTACGAGCAGTACTTC. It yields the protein CASSPAAGAISYEQYF.

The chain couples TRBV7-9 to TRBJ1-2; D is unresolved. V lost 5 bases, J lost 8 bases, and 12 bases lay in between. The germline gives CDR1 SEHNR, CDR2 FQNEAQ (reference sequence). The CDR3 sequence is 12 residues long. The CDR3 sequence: CASSDPEGGYTF. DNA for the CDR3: TGTGCCAGCAGCGATCCCGAGGGAGGCTACACCTTC. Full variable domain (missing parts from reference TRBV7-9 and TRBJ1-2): DTGVSQNPRHKITKRGQNVTFRCDPISEHNRLYWYRQTLGQGPEFLTYFQNEAQLEKSRLLSDRFSAERPKGSFSTLEIQRTEQGDSAMYLCASSDPEGGYTFGSGTRLTVV.

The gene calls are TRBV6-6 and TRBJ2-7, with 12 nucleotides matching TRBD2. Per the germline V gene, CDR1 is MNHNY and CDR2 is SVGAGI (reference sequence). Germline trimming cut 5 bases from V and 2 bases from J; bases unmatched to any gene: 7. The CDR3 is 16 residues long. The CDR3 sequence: CASSRLTSGSPYEQYF. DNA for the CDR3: TGTGCCAGCAGTCGACTGACTAGCGGGAGCCCCTACGAGCAGTACTTC.

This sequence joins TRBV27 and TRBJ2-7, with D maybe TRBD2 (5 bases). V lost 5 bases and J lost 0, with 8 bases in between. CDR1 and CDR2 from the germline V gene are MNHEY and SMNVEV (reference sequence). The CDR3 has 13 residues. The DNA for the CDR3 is TGTGCCAGCAGTCGGACTGTCTCCTACGAGCAGTACTTC. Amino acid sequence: CASSRTVSYEQYF.

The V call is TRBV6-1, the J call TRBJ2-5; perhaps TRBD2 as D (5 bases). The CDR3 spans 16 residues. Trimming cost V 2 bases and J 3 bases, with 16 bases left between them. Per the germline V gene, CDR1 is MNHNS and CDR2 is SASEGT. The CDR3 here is CASSEWDAGSKETQYF. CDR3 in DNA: TGTGCCAGCAGTGAATGGGATGCGGGCAGCAAAGAGACCCAGTACTTC.

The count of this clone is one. The CDR3 loop reads CATSRAGVGQPQHF. For the CDR3, the DNA is TGTGCCACCAGCAGAGCAGGGGTCGGTCAGCCCCAGCATTTT. V and J are TRBV15 and TRBJ1-5; a weak D match, TRBD1 (6 bases). The germline V and J ends were trimmed by 1 base and 6 bases, with 10 bases remaining between them. The CDR3 has 14 amino acids. Per germline, CDR1 LNHNV and CDR2 YYDKDF (reference sequence).

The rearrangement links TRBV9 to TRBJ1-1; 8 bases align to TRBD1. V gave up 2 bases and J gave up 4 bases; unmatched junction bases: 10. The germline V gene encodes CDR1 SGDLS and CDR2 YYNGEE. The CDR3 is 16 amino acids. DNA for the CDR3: TGTGCCAGCAGCGTGGCCCCTACAGGGGGAGGCACTGAAGCTTTCTTT. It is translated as CASSVAPTGGGTEAFF.